Reported below is one T cell receptor beta chain. It has no known antigen specificity. No quality values exist for individual bases; no much larger clone is one base distant. CDR1 and CDR2 were assigned from the germline V gene as MNHEY and SVGAGI. There are 15 amino acids in the CDR3, from cysteine to phenylalanine inclusive. Only the CDR3 part of the read is kept: 45 bases, read in frame from the first base. V trim: 4 bases; J trim: 5 bases; unmatched bases: 5. Healthy HIV-negative adults with no recently reported acute infections or vaccinations were included as donors. Every donor was a Caucasian adult residing in Nashville, Tennessee, USA. Magnetic negative selection was used to enrich CD4+ T cells, after which naive cells were positively selected on CD45RA and the negative fraction became the memory subset. Blood was obtained by leukapheresis, after which PBMCs were separated by Ficoll-Histopaque density gradient centrifugation and cryopreserved in liquid nitrogen vapor phase. Purity and quantity of every magnetically sorted T cell population were checked by analytical flow cytometry. Each sorted fraction had its genomic DNA isolated and then quantified by UV absorbance on a Nanodrop 2000c.

TCR CDR3 regions were amplified from genomic DNA by multiplex PCR using the deep immunoSEQ assay. Extracted genomic DNA from each cell subset was spread evenly across all wells of several immunoSEQ 96-well plates, with each plate serving as a replicate. For sorted subsets, about 200 ng genomic DNA, equal to 30,000 to 35,000 T cell genomes, was loaded into each replicate PCR. The purified libraries were quantified using a Qubit 3.0 fluorometer, sized with a Bioanalyzer 2100, and then quantified again using the KAPA Library Quantification kit. Every immunoSEQ 96-well plate was sequenced on a separate single-read 150-cycle Illumina NextSeq 550 flow cell. The study's own analysis went as follows. The immunoSEQ output contained only junctional sequences without quality scores, so filtering could not match that applied to full-length reads. Sequences were annotated with PyIR, a Python wrapper for IgBLAST v1.9, and V/J genes and CDR3 were assigned using IMGT germline references. Any read was removed if the V/J assignment was weak (E-value above 1e-6), the CDR3 was missing, or the read contained stop codons, out-of-frame junctions, or ambiguous translated residues. A V3J clonotype was defined by an identical inferred V gene, J gene, and CDR3 amino acid sequence. Percentage overlap between repertoires was computed as shared unique clonotypes divided by the size of the smaller repertoire. Three approaches were used to assess repertoire richness: RTK rarefaction, the Chao1 estimator, and Recon v2.1 estimates of unobserved clonotypes. OLGA was used to compute generation probabilities for all TCRbeta clonotypes that the gDNA method yielded from a handful of donors. Entries here come from immuneACCESS through TCRdb and include only in-frame sequences with V and J called. Some clones fail to appear in such tables; in the studies checked, an unresolved V gene covers under half of the shortfall, and the cause of the remainder is unknown. That table gives V, J and clone size, and the DNA gave D and trimming. Here the sample has about 1.1 million clones; about 80% occur a single time. The ten largest clones add up to 0.61% of the sample.

This record comes from a study of shared clonotypes between healthy human individuals (dated by TCRdb to about 2020). Study-wide context: The cohort comprised a couple of women and a few men aged 18 to 49 years. For each donor, CD4 naive and CD4 memory were each given three plates, CD8 naive was given two plates, and CD8 memory was given one plate. The study deeply sequenced blood TCR repertoires of about 5 healthy adults to estimate repertoire size and the extent of clonotype sharing between individuals. To increase sequencing depth and limit assay-specific biases, different laboratories used diverse techniques to prepare libraries and sequence TCR repertoires. Leukapheresis yielded between about 0.85 and 10 billion PBMCs per donor. What the authors observed across the whole study: Pairwise subsampling led to the expectation that sequencing depth would affect the degree of clonotype sharing among donors. When a handful of donors were compared, the shared fraction of clonotypes was around 5.1% for naive CD4, 3.5% to 4% for naive CD8, 2% to 2.5% for memory CD4, and 0.4% for memory CD8. Clonotypes shared by all four sorted-subset donors showed higher generation probabilities than non-shared clonotypes. Naive subsets generally had larger estimated clonotype richness than memory subsets did. Rarefaction of sorted-subset datasets indicated incomplete sequencing despite the large sequencing depth. The small number of donors limited the genetic and exposure-history diversity represented. Sampling was limited to blood, and TCR repertoires in tissue likely differ from TCR repertoires in blood.

The V and J segments used are TRBV6-5 and TRBJ1-5; the junction holds 10 bases that match TRBD1. The sequenced material came from memory CD4+ T cells from PBMCs. The cell subset or site label here, explained by the study, means: CD45RA-negative fraction. This clonotype was obtained from a man between 18 and 35 years old in good health. Some clones in this sample may be carry-over from other donors' samples. The DNA is as follows: TGTGCCAGCAGTTCCGGGACAGGGGACTATCAGCCCCAGCATTTT. This is translated as CASSSGTGDYQPQHF.